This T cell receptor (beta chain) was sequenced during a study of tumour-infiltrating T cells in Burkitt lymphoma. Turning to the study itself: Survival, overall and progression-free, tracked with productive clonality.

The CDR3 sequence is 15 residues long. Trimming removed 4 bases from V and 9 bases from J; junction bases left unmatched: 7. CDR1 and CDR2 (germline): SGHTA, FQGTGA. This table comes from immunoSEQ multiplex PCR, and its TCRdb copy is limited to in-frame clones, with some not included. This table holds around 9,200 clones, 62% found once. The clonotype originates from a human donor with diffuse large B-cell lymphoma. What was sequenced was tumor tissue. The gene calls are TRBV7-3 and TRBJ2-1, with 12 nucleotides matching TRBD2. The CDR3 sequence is CASSSPSGGVGEQFF. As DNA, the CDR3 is TGTGCCAGCAGCTCTCCTAGCGGGGGGGTTGGTGAGCAGTTCTTC.